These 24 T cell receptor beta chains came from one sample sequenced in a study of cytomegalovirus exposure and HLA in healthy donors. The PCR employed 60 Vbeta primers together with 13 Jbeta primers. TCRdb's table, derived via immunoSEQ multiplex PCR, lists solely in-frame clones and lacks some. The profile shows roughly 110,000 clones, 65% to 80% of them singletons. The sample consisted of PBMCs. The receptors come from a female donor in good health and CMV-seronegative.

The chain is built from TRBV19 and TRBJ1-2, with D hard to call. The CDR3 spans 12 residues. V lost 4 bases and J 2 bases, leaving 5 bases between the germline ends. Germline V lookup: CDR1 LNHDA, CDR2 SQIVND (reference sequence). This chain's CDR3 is CASSRHNYGYTF. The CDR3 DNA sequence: TGTGCCAGTAGTAGGCACAACTATGGCTACACCTTC.

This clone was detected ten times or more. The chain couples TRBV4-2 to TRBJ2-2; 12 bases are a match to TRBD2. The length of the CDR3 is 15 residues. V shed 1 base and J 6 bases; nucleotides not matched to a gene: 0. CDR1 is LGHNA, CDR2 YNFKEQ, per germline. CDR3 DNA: TGTGCCAGCAGCCAAGCTAGCGGGGGGGCCGGGGAGCTGTTTTTT. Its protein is CASSQASGGAGELFF.

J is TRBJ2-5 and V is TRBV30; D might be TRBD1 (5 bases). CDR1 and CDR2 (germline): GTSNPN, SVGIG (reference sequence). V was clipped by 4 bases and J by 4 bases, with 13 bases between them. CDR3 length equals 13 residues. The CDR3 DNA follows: TGTGCCTGGATCAGGCAGGGCCGAGAGACCCAGTACTTC. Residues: CAWIRQGRETQYF.

The CDR3 protein is CASRTPDGIRRKTFF. DNA of the CDR3: TGTGCCAGCCGCACCCCGGACGGGATTAGGCGGAAGACTTTCTTT. The V gene is TRBV11-2, the J gene TRBJ1-1, with unresolved D. CDR1 SGHAT and CDR2 FQNNGV come from the germline V gene. The V gene lost 8 bases and the J gene lost 12 bases, with 28 bases spanning the gap. This CDR3 region has 15 residues.

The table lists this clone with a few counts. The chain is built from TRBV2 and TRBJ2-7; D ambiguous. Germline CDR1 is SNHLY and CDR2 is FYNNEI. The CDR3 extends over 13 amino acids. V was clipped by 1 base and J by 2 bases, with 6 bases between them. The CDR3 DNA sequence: TGTGCCAGCAGTGAAGTCAGAACCTACGAGCAGTACTTC. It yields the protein CASSEVRTYEQYF.

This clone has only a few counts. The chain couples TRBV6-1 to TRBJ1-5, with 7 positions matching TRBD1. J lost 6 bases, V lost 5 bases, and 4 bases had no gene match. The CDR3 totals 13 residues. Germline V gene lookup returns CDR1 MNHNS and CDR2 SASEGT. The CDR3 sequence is CASSQGGPQPQHF. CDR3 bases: TGTGCCAGCAGTCAGGGGGGACCTCAGCCCCAGCATTTT.

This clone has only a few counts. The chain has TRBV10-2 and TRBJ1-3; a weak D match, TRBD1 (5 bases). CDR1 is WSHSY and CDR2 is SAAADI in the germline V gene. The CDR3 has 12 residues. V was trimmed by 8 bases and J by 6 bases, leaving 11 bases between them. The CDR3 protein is CASLGQANTIYF. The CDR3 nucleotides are TGCGCCAGCCTCGGACAAGCAAACACCATATATTTT.

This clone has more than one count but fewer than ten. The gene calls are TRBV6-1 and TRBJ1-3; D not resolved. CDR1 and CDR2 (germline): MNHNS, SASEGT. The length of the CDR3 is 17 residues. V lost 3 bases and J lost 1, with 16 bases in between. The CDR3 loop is CASSDRSEGWSGNTIYF. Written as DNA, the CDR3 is TGTGCCAGCAGTGATCGGTCTGAGGGATGGTCTGGAAACACCATATATTTT.

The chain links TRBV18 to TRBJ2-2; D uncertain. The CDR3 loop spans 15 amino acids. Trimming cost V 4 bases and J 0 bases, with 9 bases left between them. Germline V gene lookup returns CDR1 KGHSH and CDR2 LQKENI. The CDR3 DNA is TGTGCCAGCTCACTCGGAAGCGCGAACACCGGGGAGCTGTTTTTT. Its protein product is CASSLGSANTGELFF.

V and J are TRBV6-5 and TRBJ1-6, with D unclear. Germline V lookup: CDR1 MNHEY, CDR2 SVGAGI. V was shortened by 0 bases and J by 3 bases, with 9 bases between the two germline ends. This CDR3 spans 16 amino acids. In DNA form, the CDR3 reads TGTGCCAGCAGTTACTCGCTACTAAACTATAATTCACCCCTCCACTTT. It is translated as CASSYSLLNYNSPLHF.

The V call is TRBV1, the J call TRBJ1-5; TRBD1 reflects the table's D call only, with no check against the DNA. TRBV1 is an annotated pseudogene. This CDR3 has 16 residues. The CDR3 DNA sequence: TGCACCAGCAGCCGGGGGACAAAGCCCATCGATCAGCCCCAGCATTTT. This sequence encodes CTSSRGTKPIDQPQHF.

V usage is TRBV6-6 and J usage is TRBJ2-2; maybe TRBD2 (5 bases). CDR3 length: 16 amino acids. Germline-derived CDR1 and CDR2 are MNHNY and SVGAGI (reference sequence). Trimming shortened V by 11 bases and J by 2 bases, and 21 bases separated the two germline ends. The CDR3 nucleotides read TGTGCCGGCGGTGCGGGCCATATCTTTAACACCGGGGAGCTGTTTTTT. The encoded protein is CAGGAGHIFNTGELFF.

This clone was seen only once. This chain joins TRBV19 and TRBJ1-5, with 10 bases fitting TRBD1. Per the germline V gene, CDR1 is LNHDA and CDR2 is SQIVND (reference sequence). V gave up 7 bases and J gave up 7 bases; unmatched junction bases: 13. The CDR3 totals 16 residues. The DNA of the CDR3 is TGTGCCAGTACCAGACCCGACAGGGGGCAAGGACAGCCCCAGCATTTT. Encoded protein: CASTRPDRGQGQPQHF.

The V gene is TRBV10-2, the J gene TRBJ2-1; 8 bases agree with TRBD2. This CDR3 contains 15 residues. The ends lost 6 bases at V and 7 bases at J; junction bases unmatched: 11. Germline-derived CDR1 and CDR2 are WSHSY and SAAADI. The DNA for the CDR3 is TGCGCCAGCAGCGGGAGGGGTAGTTCGGTAAATGAGCAGTTCTTC. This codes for CASSGRGSSVNEQFF.

CDR3 nucleotide sequence: TGTGCCAGCAGTTACCAGGGGCCCCCCTACAATGAGCAGTTCTTC. Translating it yields CASSYQGPPYNEQFF. The chain employs TRBV6-5 and TRBJ2-1, with D perhaps TRBD1 (6 bases). Germline V gene data show CDR1 as MNHEY and CDR2 as SVGAGI. V was shortened by 2 bases and J by 2 bases, with 10 bases between the two germline ends. This CDR3 spans 15 amino acids.

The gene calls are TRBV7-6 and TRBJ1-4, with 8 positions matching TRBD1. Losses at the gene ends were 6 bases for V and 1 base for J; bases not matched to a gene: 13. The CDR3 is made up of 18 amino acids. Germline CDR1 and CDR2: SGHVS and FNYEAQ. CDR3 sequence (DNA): TGTGCCAGCAGAGCCCGAACAGGGGGAGTTGGAACTAATGAAAAACTGTTTTTT. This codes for CASRARTGGVGTNEKLFF.

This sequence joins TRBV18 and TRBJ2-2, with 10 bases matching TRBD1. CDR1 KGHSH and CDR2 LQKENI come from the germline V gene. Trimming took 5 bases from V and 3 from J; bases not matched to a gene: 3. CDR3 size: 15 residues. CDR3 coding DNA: TGTGCCAGCTCAGCCGGGACAGGGGACACCGGGGAGCTGTTTTTT. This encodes CASSAGTGDTGELFF.

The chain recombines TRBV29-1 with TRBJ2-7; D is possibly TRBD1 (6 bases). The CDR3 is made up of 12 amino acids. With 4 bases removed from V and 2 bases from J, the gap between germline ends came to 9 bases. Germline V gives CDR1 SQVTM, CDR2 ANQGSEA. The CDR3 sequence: CSVGGGTYEQYF. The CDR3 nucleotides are TGCAGCGTTGGAGGGGGAACCTACGAGCAGTACTTC.

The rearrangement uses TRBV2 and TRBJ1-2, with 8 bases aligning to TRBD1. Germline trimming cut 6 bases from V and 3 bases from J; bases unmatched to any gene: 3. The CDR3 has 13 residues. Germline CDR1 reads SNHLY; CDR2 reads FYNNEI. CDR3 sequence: CASSATGDYGYTF. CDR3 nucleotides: TGTGCCAGCAGCGCGACAGGGGACTATGGCTACACCTTC.

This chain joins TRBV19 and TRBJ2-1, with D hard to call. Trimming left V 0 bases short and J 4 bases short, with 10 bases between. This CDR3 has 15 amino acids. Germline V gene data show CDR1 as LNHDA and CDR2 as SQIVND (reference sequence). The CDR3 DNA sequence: TGTGCCAGTAGTATAGATCTTACGGTGTACAATGAGCAGTTCTTC. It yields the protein CASSIDLTVYNEQFF.

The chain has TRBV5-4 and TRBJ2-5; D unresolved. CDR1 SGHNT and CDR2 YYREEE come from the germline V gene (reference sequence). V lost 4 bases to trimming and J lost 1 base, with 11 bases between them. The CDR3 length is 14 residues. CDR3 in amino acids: CASSPLPVQETQYF. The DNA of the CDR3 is TGTGCCAGCAGCCCGCTTCCAGTCCAAGAGACCCAGTACTTC.

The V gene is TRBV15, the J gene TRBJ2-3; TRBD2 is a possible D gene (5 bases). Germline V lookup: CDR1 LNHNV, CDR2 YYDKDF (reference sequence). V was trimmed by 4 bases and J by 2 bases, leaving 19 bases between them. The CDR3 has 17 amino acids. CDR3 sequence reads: CATSTPLGGLHTDTQYF. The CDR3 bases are TGTGCCACCAGCACCCCCCTGGGCGGGCTCCACACAGATACGCAGTATTTT.

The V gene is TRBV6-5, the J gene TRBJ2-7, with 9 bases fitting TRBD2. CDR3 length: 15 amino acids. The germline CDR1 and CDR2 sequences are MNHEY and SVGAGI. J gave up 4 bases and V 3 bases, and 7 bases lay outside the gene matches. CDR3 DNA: TGTGCCAGCAGTTATTCGAAGACTAGCGGATACGAGCAGTACTTC. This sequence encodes CASSYSKTSGYEQYF.

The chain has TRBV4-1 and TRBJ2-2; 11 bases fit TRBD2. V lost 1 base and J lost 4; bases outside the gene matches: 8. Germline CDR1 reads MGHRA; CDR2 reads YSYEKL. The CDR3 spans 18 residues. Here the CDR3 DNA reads TGCGCCAGCAGCCAAGTGGCTAGCGGGGGGTGGGGCACCGGGGAGCTGTTTTTT. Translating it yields CASSQVASGGWGTGELFF.